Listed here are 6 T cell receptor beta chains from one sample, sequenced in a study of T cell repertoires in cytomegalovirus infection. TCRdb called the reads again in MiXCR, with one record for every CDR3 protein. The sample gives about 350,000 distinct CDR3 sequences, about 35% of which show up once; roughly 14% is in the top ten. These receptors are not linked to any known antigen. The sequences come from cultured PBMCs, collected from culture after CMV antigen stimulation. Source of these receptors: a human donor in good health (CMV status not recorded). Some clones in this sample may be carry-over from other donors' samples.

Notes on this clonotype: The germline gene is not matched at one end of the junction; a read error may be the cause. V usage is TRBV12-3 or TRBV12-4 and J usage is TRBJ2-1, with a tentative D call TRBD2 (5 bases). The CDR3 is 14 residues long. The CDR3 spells CASRLEGIGNEQFF. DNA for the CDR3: TGTGCCAGCAGATTAGAGGGAATAGGCAATGAGCAGTTCTTC.

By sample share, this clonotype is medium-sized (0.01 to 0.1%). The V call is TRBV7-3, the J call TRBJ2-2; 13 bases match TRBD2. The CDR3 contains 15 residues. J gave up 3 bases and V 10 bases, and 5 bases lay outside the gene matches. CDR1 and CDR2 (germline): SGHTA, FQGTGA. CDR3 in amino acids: CATQLAGGHTGELFF. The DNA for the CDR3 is TGTGCCACCCAACTAGCGGGAGGGCACACCGGGGAGCTGTTTTTT.

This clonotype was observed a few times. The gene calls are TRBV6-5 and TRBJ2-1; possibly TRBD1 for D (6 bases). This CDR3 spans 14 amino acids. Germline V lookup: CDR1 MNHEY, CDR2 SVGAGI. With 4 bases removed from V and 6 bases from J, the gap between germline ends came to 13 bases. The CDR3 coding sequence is TGTGCCAGCAGTTCCCTGACAGGCGGCAATGAGCAGTTCTTC. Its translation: CASSSLTGGNEQFF.

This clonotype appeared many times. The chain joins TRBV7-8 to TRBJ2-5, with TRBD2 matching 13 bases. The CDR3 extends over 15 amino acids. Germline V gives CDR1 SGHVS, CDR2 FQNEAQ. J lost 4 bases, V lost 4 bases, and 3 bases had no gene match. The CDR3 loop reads CASSSGLAGRETQYF. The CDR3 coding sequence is TGTGCCAGCAGCTCGGGACTAGCGGGACGAGAGACCCAGTACTTC.

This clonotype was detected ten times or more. The CDR3 bases are TGTGCCAGCAGCCGCAGAATGACTAGCGGGATAGGCACCGGGGAGCTGTTTTTT. The encoded protein is CASSRRMTSGIGTGELFF. This chain joins TRBV7-2 and TRBJ2-2; 11 bases agree with TRBD2. CDR3 length: 18 residues. Germline V CDR1 and CDR2: SGHTA, FQGNSA. V trimming: 5 bases; J trimming: 4 bases; junction bases outside the gene matches: 12. The whole variable domain, filled in from reference TRBV7-2 and TRBJ2-2, reads GAGVSQSPSNKVTEKGKDVELRCDPISGHTALYWYRQSLGQGLEFLIYFQGNSAPDKSGLPSDRFSAERTGGSVSTLTIQRTQQEDSAVYLCASSRRMTSGIGTGELFFGEGSRLTVL.

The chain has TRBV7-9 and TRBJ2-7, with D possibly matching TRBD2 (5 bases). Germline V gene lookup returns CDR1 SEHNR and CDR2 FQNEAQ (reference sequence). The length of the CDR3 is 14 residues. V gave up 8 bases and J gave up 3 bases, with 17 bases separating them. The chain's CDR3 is CASGRSEINYEQYF. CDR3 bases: TGTGCCAGCGGTCGTAGCGAGATAAACTACGAGCAGTACTTC.